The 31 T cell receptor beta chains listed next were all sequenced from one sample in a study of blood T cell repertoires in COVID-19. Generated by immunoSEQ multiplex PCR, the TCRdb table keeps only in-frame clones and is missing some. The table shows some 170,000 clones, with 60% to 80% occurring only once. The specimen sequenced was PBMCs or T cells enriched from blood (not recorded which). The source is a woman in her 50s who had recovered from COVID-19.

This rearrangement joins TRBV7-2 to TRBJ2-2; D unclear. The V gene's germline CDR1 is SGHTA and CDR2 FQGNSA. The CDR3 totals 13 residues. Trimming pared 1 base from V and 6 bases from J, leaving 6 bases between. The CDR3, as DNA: TGTGCCAGCAGCTTAGTGCTAGCCGGGGAGCTGTTTTTT. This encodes CASSLVLAGELFF.

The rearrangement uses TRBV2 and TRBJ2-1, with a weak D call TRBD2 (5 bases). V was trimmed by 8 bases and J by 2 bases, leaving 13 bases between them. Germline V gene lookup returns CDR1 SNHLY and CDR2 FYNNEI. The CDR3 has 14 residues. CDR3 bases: TGTGCCAGCTCTGGAGGTCTGACCTACAATGAGCAGTTCTTC. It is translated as CASSGGLTYNEQFF.

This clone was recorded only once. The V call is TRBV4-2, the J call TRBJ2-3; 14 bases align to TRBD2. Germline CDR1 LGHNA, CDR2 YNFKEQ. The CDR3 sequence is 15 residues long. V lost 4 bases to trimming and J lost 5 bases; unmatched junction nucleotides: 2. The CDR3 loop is CASSPGLAGVDTQYF. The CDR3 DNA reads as TGTGCCAGCAGCCCGGGACTAGCGGGAGTAGATACGCAGTATTTT.

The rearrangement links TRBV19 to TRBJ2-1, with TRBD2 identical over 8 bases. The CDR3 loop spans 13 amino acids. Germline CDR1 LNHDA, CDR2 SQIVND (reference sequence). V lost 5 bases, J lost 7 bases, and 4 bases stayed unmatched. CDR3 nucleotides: TGTGCCAGTAGTCCGGGACTAGAGAATGAGCAGTTCTTC. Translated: CASSPGLENEQFF.

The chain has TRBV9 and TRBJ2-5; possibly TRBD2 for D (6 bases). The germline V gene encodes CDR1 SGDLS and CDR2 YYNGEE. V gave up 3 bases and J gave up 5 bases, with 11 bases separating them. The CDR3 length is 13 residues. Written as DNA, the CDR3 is TGTGCCAGCAGCGCCCGGGCGGGGGAGACCCAGTACTTC. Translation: CASSARAGETQYF.

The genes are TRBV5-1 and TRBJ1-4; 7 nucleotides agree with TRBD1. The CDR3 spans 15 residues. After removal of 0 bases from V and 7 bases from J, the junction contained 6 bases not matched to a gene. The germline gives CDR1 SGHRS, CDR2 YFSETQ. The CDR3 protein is CASSLGQGDGEKLFF. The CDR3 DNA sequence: TGCGCCAGCAGCTTGGGACAGGGTGATGGTGAAAAACTGTTTTTT.

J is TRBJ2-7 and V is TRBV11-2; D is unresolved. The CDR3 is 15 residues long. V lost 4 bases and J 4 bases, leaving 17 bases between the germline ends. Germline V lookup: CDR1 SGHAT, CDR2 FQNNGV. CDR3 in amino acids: CASSSRDGSKYEQYF. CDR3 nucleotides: TGTGCCAGCAGCTCCCGCGACGGGTCTAAATACGAGCAGTACTTC.

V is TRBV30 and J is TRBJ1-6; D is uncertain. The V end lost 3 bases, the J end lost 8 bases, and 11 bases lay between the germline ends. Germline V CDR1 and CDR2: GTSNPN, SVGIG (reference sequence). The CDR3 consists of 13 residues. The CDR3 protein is CAWRASGDSPLHF. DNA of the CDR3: TGTGCCTGGAGGGCGAGCGGGGATTCACCCCTCCACTTT.

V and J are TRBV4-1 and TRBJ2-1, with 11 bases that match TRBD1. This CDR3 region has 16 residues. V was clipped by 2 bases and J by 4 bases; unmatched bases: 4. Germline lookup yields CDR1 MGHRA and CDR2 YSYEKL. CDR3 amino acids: CASSQTGTGGYNEQFF. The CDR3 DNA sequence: TGCGCCAGCAGCCAAACCGGGACAGGGGGTTACAATGAGCAGTTCTTC.

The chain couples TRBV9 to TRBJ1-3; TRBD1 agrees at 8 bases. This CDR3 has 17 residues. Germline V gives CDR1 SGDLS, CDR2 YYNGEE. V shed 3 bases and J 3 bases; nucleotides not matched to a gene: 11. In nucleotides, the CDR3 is TGTGCCAGCAGCGCCGACCTCAGGGGGCGCGTTGGAAACACCATATATTTT. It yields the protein CASSADLRGRVGNTIYF.

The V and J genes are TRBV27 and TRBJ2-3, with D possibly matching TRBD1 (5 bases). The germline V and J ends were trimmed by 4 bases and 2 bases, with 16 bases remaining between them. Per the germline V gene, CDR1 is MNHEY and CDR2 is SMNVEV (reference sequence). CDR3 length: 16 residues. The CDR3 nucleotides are TGTGCCAGCAGTTCCCTGGGGCGCGGCAACACAGATACGCAGTATTTT. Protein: CASSSLGRGNTDTQYF.

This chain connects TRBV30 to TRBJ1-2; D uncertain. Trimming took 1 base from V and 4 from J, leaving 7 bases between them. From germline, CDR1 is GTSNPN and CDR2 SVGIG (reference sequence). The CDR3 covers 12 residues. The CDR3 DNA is TGTGCCTGGAGTGAAGGAGGCTATGGCTACACCTTC. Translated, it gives CAWSEGGYGYTF.

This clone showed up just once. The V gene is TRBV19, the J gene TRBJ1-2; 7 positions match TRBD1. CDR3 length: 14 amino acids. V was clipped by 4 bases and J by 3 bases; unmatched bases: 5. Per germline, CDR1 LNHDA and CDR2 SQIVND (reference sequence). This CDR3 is CASSTRQGDYGYTF. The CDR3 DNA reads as TGTGCCAGTAGTACTCGACAGGGTGACTATGGCTACACCTTC.

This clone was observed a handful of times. The CDR3 coding sequence is TGCAGCGTTGAAACGGGTACGGATCAGCCCCAGCATTTT. Its translation: CSVETGTDQPQHF. The genes are TRBV29-1 and TRBJ1-5; D is undetermined. The CDR3 spans 13 residues. The germline V gene has CDR1 SQVTM and CDR2 ANQGSEA. V was trimmed by 2 bases and J by 5 bases, leaving 10 bases between them.

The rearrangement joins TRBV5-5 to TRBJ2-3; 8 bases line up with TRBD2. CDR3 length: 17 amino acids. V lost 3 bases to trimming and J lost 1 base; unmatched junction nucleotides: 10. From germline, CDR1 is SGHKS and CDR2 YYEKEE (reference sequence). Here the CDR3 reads CASSSYLAGGGTDTQYF. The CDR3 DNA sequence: TGTGCCAGCAGCTCGTACCTTGCGGGAGGTGGCACAGATACGCAGTATTTT. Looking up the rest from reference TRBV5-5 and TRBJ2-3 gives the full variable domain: DAGVTQSPTHLIKTRGQQVTLRCSPISGHKSVSWYQQVLGQGPQFIFQYYEKEERGRGNFPDRFSARQFPNYSSELNVNALLLGDSALYLCASSSYLAGGGTDTQYFGPGTRLTVL.

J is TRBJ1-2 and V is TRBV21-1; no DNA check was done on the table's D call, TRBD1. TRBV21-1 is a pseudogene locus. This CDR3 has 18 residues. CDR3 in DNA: TGTGCCAGCAGCAAAGGGTTAAGGGGACAGCCTTGTAACTATGGCTACACCTTC. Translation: CASSKGLRGQPCNYGYTF.

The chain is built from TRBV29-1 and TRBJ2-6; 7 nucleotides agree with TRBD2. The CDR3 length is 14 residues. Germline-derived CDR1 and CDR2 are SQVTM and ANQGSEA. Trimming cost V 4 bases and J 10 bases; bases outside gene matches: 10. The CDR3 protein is CSVVVREYPNVLTF. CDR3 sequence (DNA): TGCAGCGTTGTTGTGCGGGAGTACCCTAACGTCCTGACTTTC.

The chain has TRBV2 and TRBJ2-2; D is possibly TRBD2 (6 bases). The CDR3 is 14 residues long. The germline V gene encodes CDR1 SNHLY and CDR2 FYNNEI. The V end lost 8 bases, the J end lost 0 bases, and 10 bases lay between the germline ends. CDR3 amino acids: CASLRLANTGELFF. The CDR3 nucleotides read TGTGCCAGCCTCAGACTAGCGAACACCGGGGAGCTGTTTTTT.

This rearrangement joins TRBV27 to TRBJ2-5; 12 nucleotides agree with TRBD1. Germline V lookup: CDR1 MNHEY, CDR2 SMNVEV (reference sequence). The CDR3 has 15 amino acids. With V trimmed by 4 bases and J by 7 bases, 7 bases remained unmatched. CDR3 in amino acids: CASSSGTGGGGTQYF. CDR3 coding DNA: TGTGCCAGCAGTTCCGGGACAGGGGGCGGCGGGACCCAGTACTTC.

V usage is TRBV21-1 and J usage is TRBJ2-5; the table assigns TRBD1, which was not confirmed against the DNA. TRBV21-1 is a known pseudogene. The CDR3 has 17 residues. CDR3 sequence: CASVHQDRGRGQETQYF. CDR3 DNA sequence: TGTGCCAGCGTCCATCAGGACAGGGGACGGGGCCAAGAGACCCAGTACTTC.

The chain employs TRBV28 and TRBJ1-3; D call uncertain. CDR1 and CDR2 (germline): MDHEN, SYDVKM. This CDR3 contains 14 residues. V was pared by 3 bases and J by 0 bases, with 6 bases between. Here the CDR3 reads CASSFPSSGNTIYF. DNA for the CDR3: TGTGCCAGCAGTTTCCCATCCTCTGGAAACACCATATATTTT.

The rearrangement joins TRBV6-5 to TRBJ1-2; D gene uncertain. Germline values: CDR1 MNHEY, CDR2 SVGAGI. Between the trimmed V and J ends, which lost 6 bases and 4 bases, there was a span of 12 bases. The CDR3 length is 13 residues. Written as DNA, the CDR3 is TGTGCCAGCAGGACGACTATCTTCTATGGCTACACCTTC. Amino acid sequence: CASRTTIFYGYTF.

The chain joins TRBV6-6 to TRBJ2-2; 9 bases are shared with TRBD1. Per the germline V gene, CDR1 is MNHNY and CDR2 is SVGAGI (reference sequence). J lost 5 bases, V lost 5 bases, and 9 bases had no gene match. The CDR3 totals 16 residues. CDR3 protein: CASSRSGTGKTGELFF. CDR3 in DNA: TGTGCCAGCAGTCGGTCCGGGACAGGGAAAACCGGGGAGCTGTTTTTT.

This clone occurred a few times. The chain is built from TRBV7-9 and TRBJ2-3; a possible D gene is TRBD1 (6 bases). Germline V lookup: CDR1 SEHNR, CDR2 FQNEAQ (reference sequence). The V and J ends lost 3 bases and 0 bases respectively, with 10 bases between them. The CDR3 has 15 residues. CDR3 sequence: CASSFSRGSTDTQYF. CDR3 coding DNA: TGTGCCAGCAGCTTCTCTAGGGGGAGCACAGATACGCAGTATTTT.

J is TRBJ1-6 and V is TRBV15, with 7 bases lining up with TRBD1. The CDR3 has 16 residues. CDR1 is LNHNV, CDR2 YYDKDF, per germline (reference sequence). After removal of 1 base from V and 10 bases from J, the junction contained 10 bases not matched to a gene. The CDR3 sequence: CATSRAGVTGESPLHF. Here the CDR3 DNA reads TGTGCCACCAGCAGAGCGGGGGTAACAGGGGAATCACCCCTCCACTTT.

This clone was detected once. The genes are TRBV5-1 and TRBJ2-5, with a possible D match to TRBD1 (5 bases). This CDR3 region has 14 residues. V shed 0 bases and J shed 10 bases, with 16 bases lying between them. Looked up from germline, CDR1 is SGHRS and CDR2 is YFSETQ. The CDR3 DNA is TGCGCCAGCAGCTTGGACAGGACATCCACCTTCCAGTACTTC. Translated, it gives CASSLDRTSTFQYF.

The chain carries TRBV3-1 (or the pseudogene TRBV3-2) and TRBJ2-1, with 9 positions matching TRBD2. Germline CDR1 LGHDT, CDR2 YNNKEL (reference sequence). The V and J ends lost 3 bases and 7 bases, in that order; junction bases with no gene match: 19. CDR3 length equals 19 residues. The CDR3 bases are TGTGCCAGCAGCCAGCTCCTTACCGGGACTAGCTCAATGAGGAATGAGCAGTTCTTC. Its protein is CASSQLLTGTSSMRNEQFF.

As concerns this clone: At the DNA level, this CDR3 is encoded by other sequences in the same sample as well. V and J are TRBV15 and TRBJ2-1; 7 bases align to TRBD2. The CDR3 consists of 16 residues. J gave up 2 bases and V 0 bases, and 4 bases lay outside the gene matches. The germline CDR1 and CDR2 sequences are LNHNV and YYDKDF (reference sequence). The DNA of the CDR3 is TGTGCCACCAGCAGAGATCCTAGCGGTACCTACAATGAGCAGTTCTTC. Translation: CATSRDPSGTYNEQFF.

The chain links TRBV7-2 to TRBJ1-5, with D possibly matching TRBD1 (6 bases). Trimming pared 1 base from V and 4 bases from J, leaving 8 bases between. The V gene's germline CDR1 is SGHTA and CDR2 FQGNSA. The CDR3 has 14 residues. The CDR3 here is CASSLVDSNQPQHF. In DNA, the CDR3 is TGTGCCAGCAGCTTAGTGGACAGTAATCAGCCCCAGCATTTT. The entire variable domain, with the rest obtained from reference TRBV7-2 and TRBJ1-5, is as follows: GAGVSQSPSNKVTEKGKDVELRCDPISGHTALYWYRQSLGQGLEFLIYFQGNSAPDKSGLPSDRFSAERTGGSVSTLTIQRTQQEDSAVYLCASSLVDSNQPQHFGDGTRLSIL.

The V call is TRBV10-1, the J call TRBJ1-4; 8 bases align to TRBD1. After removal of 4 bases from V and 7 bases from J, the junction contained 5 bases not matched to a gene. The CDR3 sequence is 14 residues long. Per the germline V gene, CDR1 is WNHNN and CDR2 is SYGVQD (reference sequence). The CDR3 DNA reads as TGCGCCAGCAGTGCTGGACAGGGAGGTGAAAAACTGTTTTTT. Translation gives CASSAGQGGEKLFF.

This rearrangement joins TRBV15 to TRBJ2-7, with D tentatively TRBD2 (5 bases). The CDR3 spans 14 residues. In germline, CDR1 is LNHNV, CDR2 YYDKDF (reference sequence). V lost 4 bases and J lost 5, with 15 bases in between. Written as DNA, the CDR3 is TGTGCCACCAGCAAGGGCCGGGATGACAACGAGCAGTACTTC. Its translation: CATSKGRDDNEQYF.